These 11 T cell receptor beta chains were sequenced from one sample in a study of blood T cells in healthy people across ages. Using a J-beta primer mix together with a sample-barcoded 5' primer, a second PCR was run for roughly 6 to 12 cycles. TCRdb passed the 5' RACE reads through MiXCR, listing each CDR3 protein once. The sample lists 600,000 or so distinct CDR3 sequences, around 31% occurring once. The sample was blood. Every receptor here comes from a woman older than 75 in good health.

There are many counts of this clonotype. The rearrangement uses TRBV7-2 and TRBJ2-3; tentatively, D is TRBD2 (7 bases). The CDR3 loop spans 15 amino acids. V shed 3 bases and J shed 5 bases, with 15 bases lying between them. CDR1 is SGHTA, CDR2 FQGNSA, per germline. The CDR3, as DNA: TGTGCCAGCAGCTTTGGGCGGGGGCAGGGAGATACGCAGTATTTT. Translating it yields CASSFGRGQGDTQYF.

J is TRBJ1-2 and V is TRBV11-2; D unclear. The germline CDR1 and CDR2 sequences are SGHAT and FQNNGV. CDR3 length: 14 residues. V lost 6 bases and J lost 8, with 19 bases in between. CDR3 DNA sequence: TGTGCCAGCAGTTACGGATTAAAAAAAGGGGGCTACACCTTC. It encodes CASSYGLKKGGYTF.

This clonotype was counted ten times or more. The CDR3 DNA reads as TGTGCCAGCAGCTTCTCAGGCAATGAGCAGTTCTTC. It encodes CASSFSGNEQFF. The chain combines TRBV7-9 with TRBJ2-1; D gene unclear. Germline CDR1 and CDR2: SEHNR and FQNEAQ (reference sequence). V lost 3 bases, J lost 6 bases, and 6 bases lay in between. This CDR3 has 12 residues.

Ten or more counts support this clonotype. The genes are TRBV4-1 and TRBJ1-2; weak D call: TRBD1 (5 bases). V lost 7 bases and J 4 bases, leaving 19 bases between the germline ends. CDR3 length: 15 residues. Germline lookup yields CDR1 MGHRA and CDR2 YSYEKL. The CDR3 bases are TGCGCCAGCACTAAAAGGGGAGGGGACGTCTATGGCTACACCTTC. It is translated as CASTKRGGDVYGYTF.

The V gene is TRBV5-1, the J gene TRBJ1-1; D is unclear. In germline, CDR1 is SGHRS, CDR2 YFSETQ. Trimming pared 4 bases from V and 0 bases from J, leaving 10 bases between. The CDR3 consists of 14 residues. The CDR3 DNA is TGCGCCAGCAGCCTCGGAATAGTGAACACTGAAGCTTTCTTT. Translating it yields CASSLGIVNTEAFF.

This clonotype showed up just once. A much more abundant neighbour one base away suggests this may be a read error. This rearrangement joins TRBV10-3 to TRBJ1-5; no definite D call. The V end was cut by 1 base, the J end by 12 bases, with 10 bases between. CDR1 ENHRY and CDR2 SYGVKD come from the germline V gene. This CDR3 spans 12 amino acids. Here the CDR3 DNA reads TGTGCCATCAGTGAGTTAGGCTGGTTCCAGCATTTT. Translated, it gives CAISELGWFQHF.

In regard to this clonotype: A much larger clone is a single base away; this may be a read error. The chain employs TRBV12-3 or TRBV12-4 and TRBJ2-5; maybe TRBD1 (5 bases). Deletions cut 2 bases from V and 11 bases from J, with 21 bases between. CDR3 length: 15 residues. The chain's CDR3 is CASSLRAGNSGEQYF. The DNA for the CDR3 is TGTGCCAGCAGTTTAAGGGCAGGGAATTCCGGTGAGCAGTACTTC.

The chain links TRBV5-1 to TRBJ1-3, with D uncertain. The germline CDR1 and CDR2 sequences are SGHRS and YFSETQ. CDR3 size: 17 residues. The V end lost 8 bases, the J end lost 0 bases, and 21 bases lay between the germline ends. The CDR3 region has the DNA TGCGCCAGAGGCTGGGCGCGGATCTTCCTCTCTGGAAACACCATATATTTT. This translates into CARGWARIFLSGNTIYF.

Many counts were recorded for this clonotype. The V gene is TRBV7-2, the J gene TRBJ2-7; TRBD1 matches at 9 bases. CDR3 length equals 16 residues. Unmatched junction bases numbered 9, after V lost 4 bases and J lost 2 bases. In germline, CDR1 is SGHTA, CDR2 FQGNSA. CDR3 nucleotide sequence: TGTGCCAGCAGCTCTCGAAGGACAGGGGTTGCCTACGAGCAGTACTTC. It yields the protein CASSSRRTGVAYEQYF.

The chain has TRBV7-9 and TRBJ2-4; no reliable D call. The J call may be in error: the DNA end matches TRBJ2-7 better. CDR1 SEHNR and CDR2 FQNEAQ come from the germline V gene (reference sequence). The CDR3 extends over 13 amino acids. The DNA for the CDR3 is TGTGCCAGCAGCTTGGACGTAGCCTACGAGCAGTACTTC. Translation: CASSLDVAYEQYF.

This clonotype was recorded at least ten times. The chain combines TRBV20-1 with TRBJ1-2; possible D gene TRBD1, 6 bases. V shed 5 bases and J shed 8 bases, with 15 bases lying between them. The CDR3 is made up of 12 amino acids. In germline, CDR1 is DFQATT, CDR2 SNEGSKA (reference sequence). In nucleotides, the CDR3 is TGCAGTGCTGGTTCGGGGGCGAGGGGCTACACCTTC. Translated, it gives CSAGSGARGYTF.